The 24 T cell receptor beta chains given below trace back to one sample, sequenced in a study of CD8 T cells in Susac syndrome (dated by TCRdb to about 2019). The protocol used for the library was the immunoSEQ multiplex PCR assay. RNA was extracted with the RNeasy kit and about 0.45 to 1 ug was reverse transcribed using random hexamers. TCRdb handled the public reads itself, with Q25 trimming in fastp and clone calling in MiXCR, and kept productive beta chains. Identical CDR3 proteins give one entry, which carries the most common genes and DNA. The sample data list 130,000 to 150,000 distinct CDR3 sequences, and approximately 95% of these were observed just once. The top ten constitute 0.25% to 0.3% of the sample. Sequencing was performed on CD8+ T cells from PBMCs. These receptors were obtained from a human donor in good health.

The chain is built from TRBV4-3 and TRBJ1-3, with unresolved D. The CDR3 is 14 residues long. CDR1 is LGHNA, CDR2 YSLEER, per germline. V gave up 1 base and J gave up 0 bases, with 4 bases separating them. CDR3: CASSQGISGNTIYF. CDR3 sequence (DNA): TGCGCCAGCAGCCAAGGAATCTCTGGAAACACCATATATTTT.

The chain employs TRBV7-9 and TRBJ2-7, with 12 bases aligning to TRBD2. This CDR3 is built from 15 residues. Losses at the gene ends were 5 bases for V and 6 bases for J; bases not matched to a gene: 8. Germline V lookup: CDR1 SEHNR, CDR2 FQNEAQ (reference sequence). The CDR3 loop is CASSPAGLAGSEQYF. The CDR3 region has the DNA TGTGCCAGCAGCCCCGCGGGACTAGCGGGTTCCGAGCAGTACTTC.

The rearrangement uses TRBV5-1 and TRBJ1-2, with TRBD1 matching over 8 bases. V was clipped by 3 bases and J by 4 bases; unmatched bases: 8. The CDR3 runs to 15 residues. Per germline, CDR1 SGHRS and CDR2 YFSETQ. In DNA form, the CDR3 reads TGCGCCAGCAGCTCAGCGACAGGGGCGATCTATGGCTACACCTTC. As protein: CASSSATGAIYGYTF.

The chain has TRBV4-3 and TRBJ2-7; 7 positions match TRBD1. Unmatched junction bases numbered 5, after V lost 0 bases and J lost 3 bases. The length of the CDR3 is 15 residues. Germline V gives CDR1 LGHNA, CDR2 YSLEER. CDR3 sequence reads: CASSQDGYRGYEQYF. The CDR3, as DNA: TGCGCCAGCAGCCAAGATGGGTACAGGGGCTACGAGCAGTACTTC.

This chain connects TRBV27 to TRBJ2-2; D unresolved. V was trimmed by 4 bases and J by 3 bases, leaving 9 bases between them. From germline, CDR1 is MNHEY and CDR2 SMNVEV (reference sequence). CDR3 size: 14 residues. The CDR3 spells CASSYGPYTGELFF. CDR3 DNA sequence: TGTGCCAGCAGTTACGGACCTTACACCGGGGAGCTGTTTTTT.

This clonotype was seen a single time. The genes are TRBV24-1 and TRBJ1-1; D gene unclear. The CDR3 spans 12 residues. Germline-derived CDR1 and CDR2 are KGHDR and SFDVKD. With 6 bases removed from V and 1 base from J, the gap between germline ends came to 5 bases. The CDR3 sequence is CATSLGNTEAFF. CDR3 DNA sequence: TGTGCCACCAGTCTGGGGAACACTGAAGCTTTCTTT.

The chain carries TRBV29-1 and TRBJ2-7; TRBD1 matches 10 bases. From germline, CDR1 is SQVTM and CDR2 ANQGSEA. The V and J ends lost 5 bases and 7 bases, in that order; junction bases with no gene match: 5. The CDR3 totals 12 residues. The CDR3 is CSVRQGAAEQYF. The CDR3 region has the DNA TGCAGCGTTCGACAGGGGGCTGCTGAGCAGTACTTC.

CDR3 sequence reads: CAWSVGNTGELFF. CDR3 nucleotide sequence: TGTGCCTGGAGTGTAGGGAACACCGGGGAGCTGTTTTTT. The chain combines TRBV30 with TRBJ2-2; D not resolved. Germline assignment: CDR1 GTSNPN and CDR2 SVGIG (reference sequence). This CDR3 contains 13 residues. V lost 0 bases and J 1 base, leaving 3 bases between the germline ends. Full variable domain (missing parts from reference TRBV30 and TRBJ2-2): SQTIHQWPATLVQPVGSPLSLECTVEGTSNPNLYWYRQAAGRGLQLLFYSVGIGQISSEVPQNLSASRPQDRQFILSSKKLLLSDSGFYLCAWSVGNTGELFFGEGSRLTVL.

V is TRBV7-2 and J is TRBJ2-2; no clear D. V was trimmed by 5 bases and J by 4 bases, leaving 8 bases between them. From germline, CDR1 is SGHTA and CDR2 FQGNSA. CDR3 length: 13 residues. DNA for the CDR3: TGTGCCAGCAGCACCAGCCTCACCGGGGAGCTGTTTTTT. This sequence encodes CASSTSLTGELFF.

The V gene is TRBV7-8, the J gene TRBJ2-3; unclear D gene. V was clipped by 0 bases and J by 5 bases, with 3 bases between them. Germline-derived CDR1 and CDR2 are SGHVS and FQNEAQ. This CDR3 contains 12 residues. CDR3 DNA: TGTGCCAGCAGCTTAGCGCTAGATACGCAGTATTTT. It codes for CASSLALDTQYF.

This chain uses TRBV4-3 with TRBJ2-1; 8 bases align to TRBD1. Looked up from germline, CDR1 is LGHNA and CDR2 is YSLEER. The CDR3 spans 16 residues. Trimming took 0 bases from V and 8 from J; bases not matched to a gene: 9. In nucleotides, the CDR3 is TGCGCCAGCAGCCAAGATCGGCAGGGGGCTGGTGATGAGCAGTTCTTC. Translation: CASSQDRQGAGDEQFF.

The chain employs TRBV20-1 and TRBJ2-1; D perhaps matches TRBD2 (7 bases). V gave up 0 bases and J gave up 8 bases, with 20 bases separating them. The CDR3 extends over 16 amino acids. CDR1 is DFQATT and CDR2 is SNEGSKA in the germline V gene (reference sequence). CDR3 DNA sequence: TGCAGTGCTAGAGATCCCCGGGGGGCATTTGGTTATGAGCAGTTCTTC. Its translation is CSARDPRGAFGYEQFF.

This chain connects TRBV4-3 to TRBJ1-1; D is unresolved. The CDR3 length is 12 residues. Trimming removed 3 bases at V and 8 bases at J, with 10 bases between. CDR1 LGHNA and CDR2 YSLEER come from the germline V gene. CDR3 DNA sequence: TGCGCCAGCAGCCAGGATACAGCAGAAGCTTTCTTT. Its protein product is CASSQDTAEAFF.

The V call is TRBV6-5, the J call TRBJ2-1; TRBD2 is a possible D gene (7 bases). Germline CDR1 is MNHEY and CDR2 is SVGAGI. This CDR3 is 13 amino acids long. V shed 9 bases and J shed 7 bases, with 16 bases lying between them. CDR3 in amino acids: CASSGAGANEQFF. CDR3 bases: TGTGCCAGTTCCGGGGCGGGGGCGAATGAGCAGTTCTTC.

Only one count was recorded for this clonotype. The chain couples TRBV6-5 to TRBJ2-1; D call uncertain. CDR3 size: 14 residues. In germline, CDR1 is MNHEY, CDR2 SVGAGI. Trimming cost V 2 bases and J 0 bases, with 5 bases left between them. CDR3 in amino acids: CASSYDSSYNEQFF. The CDR3 bases are TGTGCCAGCAGTTACGATAGCTCCTACAATGAGCAGTTCTTC.

The sample holds one count of this clonotype. The chain is built from TRBV6-6 and TRBJ2-7; D remains unclear. The length of the CDR3 is 12 residues. Trimming took off 8 bases at V and 4 bases at J, with 12 bases between the two ends. The germline V gene has CDR1 MNHNY and CDR2 SVGAGI (reference sequence). CDR3 in amino acids: CASADLPYEQYF. DNA of the CDR3: TGTGCCAGCGCGGACCTGCCATACGAGCAGTACTTC.

The rearrangement joins TRBV9 to TRBJ2-1; D may be TRBD2 (6 bases). Germline lookup yields CDR1 SGDLS and CDR2 YYNGEE. The V end lost 4 bases, the J end lost 9 bases, and 14 bases lay between the germline ends. The CDR3 has 13 residues. CDR3 amino acids: CASSPFLRGEQFF. CDR3 bases: TGTGCCAGCAGCCCCTTCTTGCGGGGTGAGCAGTTCTTC.

The V and J genes are TRBV29-1 and TRBJ2-2; D perhaps matches TRBD2 (6 bases). Trimming cost V 0 bases and J 4 bases, with 12 bases left between them. CDR1 and CDR2 from the germline V gene are SQVTM and ANQGSEA. CDR3 length: 15 amino acids. The CDR3: CSVEEELGGTGELFF. CDR3 nucleotides: TGCAGCGTTGAAGAGGAACTGGGGGGCACCGGGGAGCTGTTTTTT.

The genes are TRBV5-6 and TRBJ2-5; 7 nucleotides agree with TRBD1. CDR1 and CDR2 from the germline V gene are SGHDT and YYEEEE. The ends lost 2 bases at V and 2 bases at J; junction bases unmatched: 3. The CDR3 is made up of 14 amino acids. This CDR3 is CASSFGTEQETQYF. The DNA for the CDR3 is TGTGCCAGCAGCTTCGGGACAGAACAAGAGACCCAGTACTTC. The full variable domain, its missing parts supplied by reference TRBV5-6 and TRBJ2-5, is DAGVTQSPTHLIKTRGQQVTLRCSPKSGHDTVSWYQQALGQGPQFIFQYYEEEERQRGNFPDRFSGHQFPNYSSELNVNALLLGDSALYLCASSFGTEQETQYFGPGTRLLVL.

The chain uses TRBV27 and TRBJ2-7; 9 bases fit TRBD2. The CDR3 spans 15 residues. Germline assignment: CDR1 MNHEY and CDR2 SMNVEV (reference sequence). V gave up 4 bases and J gave up 3 bases; unmatched junction bases: 7. The CDR3 spells CASSSLREGVYEQYF. The CDR3 DNA follows: TGTGCCAGCAGTTCCCTGCGGGAGGGCGTCTACGAGCAGTACTTC.

The J gene is TRBJ2-2, the V gene TRBV29-1; tentatively, D is TRBD1 (6 bases). The CDR3 is 16 residues long. Trimming took off 6 bases at V and 0 bases at J, with 17 bases between the two ends. Germline loops: CDR1 SQVTM, CDR2 ANQGSEA. The CDR3 DNA sequence: TGCAGCGTGGAGATCCGGGACATTTCGAACACCGGGGAGCTGTTTTTT. Its protein product is CSVEIRDISNTGELFF.

This sequence joins TRBV20-1 and TRBJ2-7; the match to TRBD2 covers 13 bases. Germline CDR1 DFQATT, CDR2 SNEGSKA (reference sequence). The V segment lost 4 bases and the J segment 12 bases; nucleotides outside the gene matches: 6. This CDR3 has 12 residues. In DNA form, the CDR3 reads TGCAGTGCTACCGGACTAGCGGGAGTATGGTACTTC. Translation: CSATGLAGVWYF.

The V call is TRBV29-1, the J call TRBJ2-7, with D hard to call. The germline V gene encodes CDR1 SQVTM and CDR2 ANQGSEA. CDR3 length equals 14 residues. V lost 0 bases, J lost 2 bases, and 11 bases lay in between. The CDR3 DNA is TGCAGCGTTGAAGAGCCAGTGAGTCCCTACGAGCAGTACTTC. Amino acid sequence: CSVEEPVSPYEQYF.

The gene calls are TRBV13 and TRBJ2-7; tentatively, D is TRBD1 (7 bases). V was clipped by 5 bases and J by 3 bases, with 17 bases between them. Germline CDR1 is PRHDT and CDR2 is FYEKMQ (reference sequence). The length of the CDR3 is 15 residues. In nucleotides, the CDR3 is TGTGCCAGCAGCAGGAGGGGGCGGAATAGCTACGAGCAGTACTTC. It yields the protein CASSRRGRNSYEQYF. The variable domain in full, completed from reference TRBV13 and TRBJ2-7, reads AAGVIQSPRHLIKEKRETATLKCYPIPRHDTVYWYQQGPGQDPQFLISFYEKMQSDKGSIPDRFSAQQFSDYHSELNMSSLELGDSALYFCASSRRGRNSYEQYFGPGTRLTVT.